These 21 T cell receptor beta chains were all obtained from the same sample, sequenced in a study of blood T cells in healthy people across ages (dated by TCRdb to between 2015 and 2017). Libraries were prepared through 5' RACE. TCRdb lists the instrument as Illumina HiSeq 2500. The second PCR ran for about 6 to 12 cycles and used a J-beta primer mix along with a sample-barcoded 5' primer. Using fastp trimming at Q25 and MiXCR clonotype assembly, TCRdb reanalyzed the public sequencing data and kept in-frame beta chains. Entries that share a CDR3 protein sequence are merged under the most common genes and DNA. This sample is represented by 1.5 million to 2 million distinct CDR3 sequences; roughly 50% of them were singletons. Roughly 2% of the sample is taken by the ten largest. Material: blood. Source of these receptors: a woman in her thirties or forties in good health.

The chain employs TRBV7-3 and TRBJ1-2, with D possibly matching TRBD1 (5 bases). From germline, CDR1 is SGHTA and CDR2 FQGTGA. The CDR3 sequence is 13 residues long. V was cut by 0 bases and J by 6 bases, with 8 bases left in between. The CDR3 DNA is TGTGCCAGCAGCTTAACGTTGACAGATGGCTACACCTTC. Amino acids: CASSLTLTDGYTF.

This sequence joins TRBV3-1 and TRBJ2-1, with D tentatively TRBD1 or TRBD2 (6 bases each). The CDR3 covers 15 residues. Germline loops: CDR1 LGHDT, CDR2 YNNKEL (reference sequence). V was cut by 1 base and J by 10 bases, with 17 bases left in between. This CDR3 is CASSQGTGARNEQFF. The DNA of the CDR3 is TGTGCCAGCAGCCAAGGTACGGGGGCGAGGAACGAGCAGTTCTTC.

Here the CDR3 reads CASSQNPGDGYTF. As DNA, the CDR3 is TGTGCCAGCAGCCAAAACCCAGGGGATGGCTACACCTTC. The V call is TRBV14, the J call TRBJ1-2, with D possibly matching TRBD1 (6 bases). Germline loops: CDR1 SGHDN, CDR2 FVKESK. V was pared by 2 bases and J by 6 bases, with 10 bases between. The CDR3 length is 13 residues.

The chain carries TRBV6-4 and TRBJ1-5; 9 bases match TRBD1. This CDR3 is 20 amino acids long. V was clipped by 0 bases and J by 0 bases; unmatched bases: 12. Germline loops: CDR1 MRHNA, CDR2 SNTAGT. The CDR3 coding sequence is TGTGCCAGCAGTGACTCGATACACAGGGGGCGGCCCAATAGCAATCAGCCCCAGCATTTT. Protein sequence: CASSDSIHRGRPNSNQPQHF.

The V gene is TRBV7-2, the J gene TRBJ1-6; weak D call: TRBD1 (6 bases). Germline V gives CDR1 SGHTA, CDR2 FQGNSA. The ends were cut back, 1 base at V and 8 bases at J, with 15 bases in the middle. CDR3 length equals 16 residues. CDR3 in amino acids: CASSLEGGAHYSPLHF. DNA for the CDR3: TGTGCCAGCAGCTTAGAGGGGGGGGCCCACTATTCACCCCTCCACTTT.

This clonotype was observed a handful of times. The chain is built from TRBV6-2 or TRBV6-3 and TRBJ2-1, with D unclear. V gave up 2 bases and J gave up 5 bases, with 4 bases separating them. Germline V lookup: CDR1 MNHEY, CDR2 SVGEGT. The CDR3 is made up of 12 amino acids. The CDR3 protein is CASSYGNNEQFF. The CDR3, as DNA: TGTGCCAGCAGTTACGGGAACAATGAGCAGTTCTTC.

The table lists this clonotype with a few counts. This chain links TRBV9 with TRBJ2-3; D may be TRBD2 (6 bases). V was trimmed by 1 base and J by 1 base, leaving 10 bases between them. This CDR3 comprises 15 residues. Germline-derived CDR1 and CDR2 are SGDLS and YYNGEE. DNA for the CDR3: TGTGCCAGCAGCGTATTAGCGGATGGCACAGATACGCAGTATTTT. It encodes CASSVLADGTDTQYF.

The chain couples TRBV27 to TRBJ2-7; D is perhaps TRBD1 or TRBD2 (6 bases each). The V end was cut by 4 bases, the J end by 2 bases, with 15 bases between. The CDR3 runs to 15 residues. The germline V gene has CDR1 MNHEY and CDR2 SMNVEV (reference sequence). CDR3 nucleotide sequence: TGTGCCAGCAGTTCCTGGGGGGCCTCCACCTACGAGCAGTACTTC. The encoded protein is CASSSWGASTYEQYF.

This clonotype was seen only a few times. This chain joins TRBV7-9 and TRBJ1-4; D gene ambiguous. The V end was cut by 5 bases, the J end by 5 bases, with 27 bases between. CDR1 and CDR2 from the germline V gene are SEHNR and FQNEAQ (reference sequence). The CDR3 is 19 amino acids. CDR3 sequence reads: CASSTNLRGGFGSNEKLFF. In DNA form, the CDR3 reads TGTGCCAGCAGCACTAACCTTCGGGGTGGGTTCGGCTCGAATGAAAAACTGTTTTTT.

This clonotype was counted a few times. Here the CDR3 reads CSASDSYGYTF. CDR3 nucleotides: TGCAGTGCAAGTGACAGCTATGGCTACACCTTC. The genes are TRBV20-1 and TRBJ1-2, with D possibly matching TRBD1 (5 bases). CDR1 is DFQATT and CDR2 is SNEGSKA in the germline V gene (reference sequence). The V end lost 6 bases, the J end lost 4 bases, and 9 bases lay between the germline ends. This CDR3 has 11 residues.

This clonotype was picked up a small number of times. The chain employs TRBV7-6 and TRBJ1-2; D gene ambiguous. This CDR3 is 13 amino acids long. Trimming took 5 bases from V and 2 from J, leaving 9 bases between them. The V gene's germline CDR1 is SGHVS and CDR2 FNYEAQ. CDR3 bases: TGTGCCAGCAGCCCACAGCTGAACTATGGCTACACCTTC. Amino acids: CASSPQLNYGYTF.

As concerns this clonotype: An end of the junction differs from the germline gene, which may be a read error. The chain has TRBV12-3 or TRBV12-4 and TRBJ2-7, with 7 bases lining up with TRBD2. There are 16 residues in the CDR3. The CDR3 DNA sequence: TGTGCCTGCAGGCGCCAGTCAGAGGTAGCGGGTTACGAGCAGTACTTC. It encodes CACRRQSEVAGYEQYF.

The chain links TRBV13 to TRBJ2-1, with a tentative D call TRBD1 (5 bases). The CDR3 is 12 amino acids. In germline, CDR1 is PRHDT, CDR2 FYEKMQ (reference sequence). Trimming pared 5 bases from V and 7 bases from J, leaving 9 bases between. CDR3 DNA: TGTGCCAGCAGCATGACAGTTAATGAGCAGTTCTTC. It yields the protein CASSMTVNEQFF.

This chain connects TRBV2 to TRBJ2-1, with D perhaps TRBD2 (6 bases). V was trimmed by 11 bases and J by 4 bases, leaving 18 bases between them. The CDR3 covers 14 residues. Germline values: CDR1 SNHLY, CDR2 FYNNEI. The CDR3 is CAGVRDLTYNEQFF. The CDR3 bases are TGTGCCGGAGTCCGGGACTTAACGTACAATGAGCAGTTCTTC.

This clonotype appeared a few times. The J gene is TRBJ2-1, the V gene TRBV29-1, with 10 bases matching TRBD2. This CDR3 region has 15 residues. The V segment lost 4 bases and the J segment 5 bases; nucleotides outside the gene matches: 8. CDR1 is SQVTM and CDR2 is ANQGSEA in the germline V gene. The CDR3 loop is CSVGQRGGPNNEQFF. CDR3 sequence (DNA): TGCAGCGTTGGCCAGCGGGGGGGCCCCAACAATGAGCAGTTCTTC.

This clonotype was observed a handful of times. This chain's CDR3 is CSARTSGSDTQYF. The CDR3 DNA reads as TGCAGTGCCAGGACTAGCGGGTCAGATACGCAGTATTTT. The chain is built from TRBV20-1 and TRBJ2-3; the match to TRBD2 covers 11 bases. The germline gives CDR1 DFQATT, CDR2 SNEGSKA (reference sequence). CDR3 size: 13 residues. The ends lost 6 bases at V and 4 bases at J; junction bases unmatched: 3.

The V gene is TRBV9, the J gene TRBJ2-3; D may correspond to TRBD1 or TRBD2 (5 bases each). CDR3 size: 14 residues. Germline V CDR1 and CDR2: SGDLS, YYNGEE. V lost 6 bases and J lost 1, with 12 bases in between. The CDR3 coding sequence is TGTGCCAGCAATCGGGACGCAGGCACAGATACGCAGTATTTT. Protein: CASNRDAGTDTQYF.

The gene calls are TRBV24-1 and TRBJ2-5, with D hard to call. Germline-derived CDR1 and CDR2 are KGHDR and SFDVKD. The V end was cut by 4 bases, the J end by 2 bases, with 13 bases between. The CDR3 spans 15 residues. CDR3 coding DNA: TGTGCCACCAGTGACCCCCGACACGCGCAAGAGACCCAGTACTTC. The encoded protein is CATSDPRHAQETQYF.

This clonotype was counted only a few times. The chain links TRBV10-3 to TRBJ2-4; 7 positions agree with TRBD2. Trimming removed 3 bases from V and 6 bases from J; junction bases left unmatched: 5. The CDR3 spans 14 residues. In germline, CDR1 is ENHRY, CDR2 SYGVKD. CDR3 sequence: CAISDAGVGNIQYF. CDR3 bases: TGTGCCATCAGTGATGCGGGGGTCGGAAACATTCAGTACTTC.

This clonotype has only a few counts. In DNA form, the CDR3 reads TGTGCCACCAGTGACCCCAGCTCTGGGGCCAACGTCCTGACTTTC. Translation gives CATSDPSSGANVLTF. The chain has TRBV24-1 and TRBJ2-6; D not resolved. The germline V gene has CDR1 KGHDR and CDR2 SFDVKD. Trimming left V 4 bases short and J 0 bases short, with 6 bases between. CDR3 length: 15 residues.

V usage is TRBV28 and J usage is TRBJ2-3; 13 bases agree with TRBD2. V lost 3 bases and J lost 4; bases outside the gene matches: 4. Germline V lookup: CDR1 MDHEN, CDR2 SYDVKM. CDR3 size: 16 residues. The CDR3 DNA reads TGTGCCAGCAGTTTGGCGGGACTAGCGGGACCAGATACGCAGTATTTT. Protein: CASSLAGLAGPDTQYF.